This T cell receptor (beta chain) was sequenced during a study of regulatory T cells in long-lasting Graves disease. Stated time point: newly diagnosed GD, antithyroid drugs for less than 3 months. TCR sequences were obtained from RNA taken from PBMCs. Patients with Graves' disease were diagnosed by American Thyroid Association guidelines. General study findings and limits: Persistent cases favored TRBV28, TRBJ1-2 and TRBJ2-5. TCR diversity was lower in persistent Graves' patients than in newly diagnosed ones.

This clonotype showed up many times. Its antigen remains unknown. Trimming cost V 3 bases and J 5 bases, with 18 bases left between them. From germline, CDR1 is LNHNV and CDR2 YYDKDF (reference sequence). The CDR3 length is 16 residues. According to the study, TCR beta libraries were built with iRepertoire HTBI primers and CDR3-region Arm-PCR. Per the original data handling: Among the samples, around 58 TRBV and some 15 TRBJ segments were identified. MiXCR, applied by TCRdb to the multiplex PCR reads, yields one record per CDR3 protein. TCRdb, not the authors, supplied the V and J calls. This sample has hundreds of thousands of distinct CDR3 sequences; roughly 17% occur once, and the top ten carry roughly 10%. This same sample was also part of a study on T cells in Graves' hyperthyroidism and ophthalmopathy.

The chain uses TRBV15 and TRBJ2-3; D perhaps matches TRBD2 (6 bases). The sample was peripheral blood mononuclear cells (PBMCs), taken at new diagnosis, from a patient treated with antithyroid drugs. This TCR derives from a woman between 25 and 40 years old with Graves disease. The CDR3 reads CATSSPWDGRVDTQYF. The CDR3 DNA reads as TGTGCCACCAGCAGCCCCTGGGACGGGAGAGTAGATACGCAGTATTTT.